Here is one TCR beta chain with its context. Antigen: not known. This table comes from immunoSEQ multiplex PCR, and its TCRdb copy is limited to in-frame clones, with some not included. This sample has roughly 70,000 clones; approximately 93% occur once, and the top ten carry around 1.5%. Among the 110 or so subjects of the validation cohort, separate from the approximately 660-subject first cohort, were the donors. These data originate in a study of cytomegalovirus exposure and HLA in healthy donors. Turning to the study itself: The same platform as the approximately 670 first-cohort repertoires was used for the 130 or so validation repertoires, a later analysis reported. Study findings and constraints: CMV antigen specificity of three CMV-associated chains was confirmed in vitro. High sensitivity and specificity were reportedly achieved when the classifier diagnosed cytomegalovirus status.

With V trimmed by 6 bases and J by 5 bases, 14 bases remained unmatched. Germline CDR1 reads LGHNA; CDR2 reads YNFKEQ. The CDR3 is 16 residues long. The source of this sequence is a man aged 18 to 30 in good health and CMV-seropositive. Sequencing was performed on PBMCs. This chain connects TRBV4-2 to TRBJ2-7; 9 bases map to TRBD1. The CDR3 region has the DNA TGTGCCAGCAGGGGGAAGGCGGACAGGGGTATGGACGAGCAGTACTTC. It yields the protein CASRGKADRGMDEQYF.